Presented here are 17 T cell receptor beta chains from one specimen sequenced in a study of regulatory T cells in long-lasting Graves disease. Both iRepertoire HTBI primers and Arm-PCR of CDR3 regions were used to build the TCR beta libraries. TCRdb re-derived calls from the multiplex PCR reads in MiXCR, one entry per CDR3 protein. The sample records about 540,000 distinct CDR3 sequences, approximately 13% being singletons. The time point here: newly diagnosed GD, antithyroid drugs for less than 3 months. Making the TCR library involved RNA that had been extracted from PBMCs. The same specimen was also included in a second study, on T cells in Graves' hyperthyroidism and ophthalmopathy.

Here the sequenced sample was peripheral blood mononuclear cells (PBMCs), taken at new diagnosis, from a patient treated with antithyroid drugs. Receptor source: a young man with Graves disease.

This chain connects TRBV25-1 to TRBJ2-7; D tentatively fits TRBD1 or TRBD2 (6 bases each). V dropped 7 bases and J dropped 6 bases, with 16 bases sitting between them. Germline V gives CDR1 MGHDK, CDR2 SYGVNS. There are 13 residues in the CDR3. The CDR3 DNA reads as TGTGCCAGCATGAGGGGGGCTGGTCTCGAGCAGTACTTC. Its protein is CASMRGAGLEQYF.

This clonotype was seen ten or more times. The V and J genes are TRBV25-1 and TRBJ1-2; 7 bases line up with TRBD1. This CDR3 has 15 residues. Germline values: CDR1 MGHDK, CDR2 SYGVNS. Losses at the gene ends were 4 bases for V and 2 bases for J; bases not matched to a gene: 7. The DNA of the CDR3 is TGTGCCAGCAGTGGGAAGGGGGCCCCCAACTATGGCTACACCTTC. Translated: CASSGKGAPNYGYTF.

The table lists this clonotype with a few counts. The rearrangement uses TRBV29-1 and TRBJ1-1; D may be TRBD1 (5 bases). V was cut by 3 bases and J by 1 base, with 12 bases left in between. Germline CDR1 SQVTM, CDR2 ANQGSEA. CDR3 length: 14 residues. The CDR3 loop reads CSVDFGAANTEAFF. The CDR3 DNA is TGCAGCGTTGATTTCGGGGCGGCGAACACTGAAGCTTTCTTT.

This clonotype was counted ten times or more. CDR3: CASSAGQYEQYF. The CDR3 DNA reads as TGCGCCAGCAGTGCCGGACAGTACGAGCAGTACTTC. The V gene is TRBV10-1, the J gene TRBJ2-7; TRBD1 might be the D (6 bases). From germline, CDR1 is WNHNN and CDR2 SYGVQD (reference sequence). V gave up 4 bases and J gave up 4 bases, with 8 bases separating them. CDR3 length equals 12 residues.

This clonotype was found a few times. This chain links TRBV12-3 or TRBV12-4 with TRBJ1-1, with a tentative D call TRBD1 (5 bases). There are 15 residues in the CDR3. V was pared by 5 bases and J by 1 base, with 14 bases between. The CDR3 region is CASSAPWGGNTEAFF. CDR3 coding DNA: TGTGCCAGCAGTGCCCCGTGGGGGGGGAACACTGAAGCTTTCTTT.

This clonotype was detected many times. The rearrangement links TRBV6-1 to TRBJ1-2; tentatively, D is TRBD1 (6 bases). Germline V CDR1 and CDR2: MNHNS, SASEGT. The V end lost 6 bases, the J end lost 1 base, and 27 bases lay between the germline ends. This CDR3 contains 19 residues. CDR3 DNA: TGTGCCAGCAGGGGGAAAAGGGGGACGGTCGGGAGAATTAACTATGGCTACACCTTC. This gives the protein CASRGKRGTVGRINYGYTF.

This clonotype was counted between two and nine times. The chain couples TRBV27 to TRBJ2-7, with TRBD2 matching over 8 bases. In germline, CDR1 is MNHEY, CDR2 SMNVEV (reference sequence). With V trimmed by 0 bases and J by 5 bases, 6 bases remained unmatched. This CDR3 has 15 residues. The CDR3 region is CASSLSDSGNNEQYF. The DNA of the CDR3 is TGTGCCAGCAGTTTATCGGATAGCGGGAACAACGAGCAGTACTTC.

This clonotype occurred a few times. The chain is built from TRBV9 and TRBJ2-1; TRBD1 matches 7 bases. Germline trimming cut 4 bases from V and 1 base from J; bases unmatched to any gene: 8. CDR1 is SGDLS, CDR2 YYNGEE, per germline. The CDR3 runs to 16 residues. The CDR3 is CASSPPRQGSYNEQFF. In DNA, the CDR3 is TGTGCCAGCAGCCCCCCCCGACAGGGTTCCTACAATGAGCAGTTCTTC.

The rearrangement joins TRBV5-4 to TRBJ1-1; possibly TRBD1 for D (6 bases). Trimming removed 5 bases at V and 2 bases at J, with 13 bases between. The CDR3 covers 14 residues. Germline V gene sequence: CDR1 SGHNT, CDR2 YYREEE (reference sequence). CDR3 residues: CASRSGTTNTEAFF. Here the CDR3 DNA reads TGTGCCAGCAGATCTGGGACAACTAACACTGAAGCTTTCTTT.

This clonotype was seen a handful of times. This may be a read error: a much more frequent sequence differs by one nucleotide. V gene TRBV3-1 combines with J gene TRBJ2-5; D remains ambiguous. Germline V lookup: CDR1 LGHDT, CDR2 YNNKEL (reference sequence). CDR3 size: 15 residues. With 1 base removed from V and 1 base from J, the gap between germline ends came to 10 bases. The CDR3 loop is CASSQVAAVQETQYF. As DNA, the CDR3 is TGTGCCAGCAGCCAAGTGGCAGCAGTCCAAGAGACCCAGTACTTC.

This clonotype was seen repeatedly, ten times or more. The chain recombines TRBV15 with TRBJ2-7, with 8 positions matching TRBD1. This CDR3 has 15 amino acids. The trim removed 3 bases at V and 2 bases at J, leaving 6 bases unmatched. Germline V CDR1 and CDR2: LNHNV, YYDKDF (reference sequence). The CDR3 bases are TGTGCCACCAGCAGGCCGGGACAGGAAGCCTACGAGCAGTACTTC. This sequence encodes CATSRPGQEAYEQYF.

This clonotype was seen only a few times. The CDR3 is CASRPPPHNEQFF. CDR3 DNA sequence: TGTGCCTCACGTCCACCCCCGCACAATGAGCAGTTCTTC. The chain joins TRBV30 to TRBJ2-1; D unresolved. The germline V and J ends were trimmed by 7 bases and 5 bases, with 15 bases remaining between them. This CDR3 has 13 amino acids. CDR1 and CDR2 from the germline V gene are GTSNPN and SVGIG (reference sequence).

This clonotype was detected ten times or more. The chain uses TRBV6-1 and TRBJ1-5; TRBD1 is a possible D gene (5 bases). V lost 0 bases and J 6 bases, leaving 12 bases between the germline ends. The CDR3 runs to 15 residues. Germline CDR1 reads MNHNS; CDR2 reads SASEGT. CDR3 protein: CASSEAGGAGQPQHF. As DNA, the CDR3 is TGTGCCAGCAGTGAAGCGGGAGGGGCCGGTCAGCCCCAGCATTTT.

This clonotype has only a few counts. The rearrangement uses TRBV29-1 and TRBJ2-3; D may be TRBD1 (5 bases). CDR3 length equals 15 residues. Trimming took off 3 bases at V and 0 bases at J, with 13 bases between the two ends. Germline V CDR1 and CDR2: SQVTM, ANQGSEA. CDR3 sequence (DNA): TGCAGCGTTGAGACCAGGGCGCCTAGCACAGATACGCAGTATTTT. Translation: CSVETRAPSTDTQYF.

This clonotype showed up many times. The V call is TRBV5-1, the J call TRBJ2-3, with no clear D. Germline V CDR1 and CDR2: SGHRS, YFSETQ. The V end was cut by 0 bases, the J end by 6 bases, with 11 bases between. The CDR3 sequence is 14 residues long. The CDR3: CASSLGTAVDTQYF. In nucleotides, the CDR3 is TGCGCCAGCAGCTTGGGGACCGCGGTGGATACGCAGTATTTT.

This clonotype was observed many times. The chain combines TRBV10-3 with TRBJ2-3; D not resolved. V was clipped by 5 bases and J by 2 bases, with 11 bases between them. Germline V gene data show CDR1 as ENHRY and CDR2 as SYGVKD. The CDR3 spans 14 residues. CDR3 amino acids: CAISQLGYTDTQYF. The CDR3 DNA reads as TGTGCCATCAGTCAGTTGGGCTACACAGATACGCAGTATTTT.

A word on this clonotype: Mismatch with germline at one junction end may stem from a read error. The rearrangement uses TRBV20-1 and TRBJ2-3, with TRBD2 as a possible D gene (6 bases). CDR3 length: 14 residues. The germline CDR1 and CDR2 sequences are DFQATT and SNEGSKA (reference sequence). CDR3: CSARAGPSKDTQYF. CDR3 sequence (DNA): TGCAGTGCTAGGGCGGGACCCAGCAAAGATACGCAGTATTTT.